The 17 T cell receptor beta chains given below trace back to one sample, sequenced in a study of T cells in Graves' hyperthyroidism and ophthalmopathy. Authors of the study amplified TCR beta CDR3 regions from RNA transcripts. A set of HTBI primers served as the primers for a first-round RT-PCR of the TCR CDR3. Each CDR3 protein gets one entry after TCRdb re-called the multiplex PCR reads with MiXCR. Of around 490,000 distinct CDR3 sequences in the sample, about 20% are singletons; the top ten hold about 45%. Sequencing input: blood. The receptors come from a man aged 35-49 years with Graves' ophthalmopathy.

This clonotype turned up a few times. The chain has TRBV5-1 and TRBJ2-7; perhaps TRBD2 as D (7 bases). This CDR3 region has 14 residues. V lost 5 bases, J lost 2 bases, and 14 bases lay in between. CDR1 is SGHRS, CDR2 YFSETQ, per germline. The CDR3 DNA reads TGCGCCAGCAGTAATGGGGGGGCCCCCTACGAGCAGTACTTC. Protein product: CASSNGGAPYEQYF.

The chain combines TRBV7-2 with TRBJ2-5, with a possible D match to TRBD2 (7 bases). The germline CDR1 and CDR2 sequences are SGHTA and FQGNSA. V lost 10 bases, J lost 7 bases, and 22 bases lay in between. This CDR3 spans 14 amino acids. The CDR3 bases are TGTGCCACTAAGGAGGGGGGGGCAAGAACGACCCAGTACTTC. As protein: CATKEGGARTTQYF.

Notes on this clonotype: This may be a read error, as it is one base from a much larger clone. The rearrangement uses TRBV7-8 and TRBJ2-7; D is perhaps TRBD1 or TRBD2 (6 bases each). The CDR3 length is 14 residues. Germline loops: CDR1 SGHVS, CDR2 FQNEAQ. The ends were cut back, 11 bases at V and 5 bases at J, with 22 bases in the middle. The DNA of the CDR3 is TGTGCCTGGGGTGTAAAGGGGGGCCAGAACGAGCAGTACTTC. Its translation is CAWGVKGGQNEQYF.

This chain links TRBV19 with TRBJ2-1, with 7 bases aligning to TRBD1. The V gene end was trimmed by 2 bases and the J gene end by 4 bases; junction bases not matched to a gene: 11. Germline values: CDR1 LNHDA, CDR2 SQIVND (reference sequence). CDR3 length: 17 amino acids. The chain's CDR3 is CASSINRGPTQYNEQFF. The CDR3 region has the DNA TGTGCCAGTAGTATAAATAGGGGGCCCACCCAATACAATGAGCAGTTCTTC.

This chain links TRBV5-1 with TRBJ1-2; TRBD1 is a possible D gene (5 bases). The CDR3 loop spans 14 amino acids. CDR1 is SGHRS and CDR2 is YFSETQ in the germline V gene. The V gene lost 4 bases and the J gene lost 6 bases, with 16 bases spanning the gap. Written as DNA, the CDR3 is TGCGCCAGCAGCAGACGGGCCCCGGGGGATGGCTACACCTTC. As protein: CASSRRAPGDGYTF. Full variable domain (missing parts from reference TRBV5-1 and TRBJ1-2): KAGVTQTPRYLIKTRGQQVTLSCSPISGHRSVSWYQQTPGQGLQFLFEYFSETQRNKGNFPGRFSGRQFSNSRSEMNVSTLELGDSALYLCASSRRAPGDGYTFGSGTRLTVV.

The V call is TRBV19, the J call TRBJ1-5; D is unresolved. This CDR3 region has 16 residues. The ends were cut back, 2 bases at V and 1 base at J, with 12 bases in the middle. Germline V CDR1 and CDR2: LNHDA, SQIVND (reference sequence). The DNA of the CDR3 is TGTGCCAGTAGTATATGGGCAGAGATAAGCAATCAGCCCCAGCATTTT. It yields the protein CASSIWAEISNQPQHF.

Only a few counts were recorded for this clonotype. The V gene is TRBV12-3 or TRBV12-4, the J gene TRBJ1-5, with a possible D match to TRBD1 (5 bases). The CDR3 is 14 amino acids. The V end lost 6 bases, the J end lost 6 bases, and 15 bases lay between the germline ends. CDR3 DNA: TGTGCCAGCAGGGAAAGTGGGGGGAGTCAGCCCCAGCATTTT. Translation gives CASRESGGSQPQHF.

For this clonotype: Since a much larger clone is just one base distant, this may be a read error. This chain uses TRBV20-1 with TRBJ2-7; 9 bases line up with TRBD2. Trimming at V came to 0 bases and at J to 0 bases, leaving 9 bases not matched to a gene. This CDR3 has 17 residues. CDR1 and CDR2 (germline): DFQATT, SNEGSKA (reference sequence). The CDR3 loop is CSARDAGLAPLSYEQYF. The CDR3 nucleotides are TGCAGTGCTAGAGACGCGGGACTAGCTCCTCTCTCCTACGAGCAGTACTTC.

The gene calls are TRBV5-1 and TRBJ1-5; D remains unclear. The CDR3 is 13 residues long. The germline V and J ends were trimmed by 0 bases and 5 bases, with 6 bases remaining between them. Germline V gene sequence: CDR1 SGHRS, CDR2 YFSETQ. The CDR3 bases are TGCGCCAGCAGCTTGGGGAGGGATCAGCCCCAGCATTTT. Residues: CASSLGRDQPQHF.

This clonotype was detected ten times or more. This chain connects TRBV7-2 to TRBJ2-3, with 10 bases aligning to TRBD2. The V gene end was trimmed by 4 bases and the J gene end by 3 bases; junction bases not matched to a gene: 7. The CDR3 loop spans 16 amino acids. Germline V lookup: CDR1 SGHTA, CDR2 FQGNSA. The CDR3 region is CASSSGGLASTDTQYF. CDR3 nucleotide sequence: TGTGCCAGCAGCTCAGGGGGACTAGCGTCGACAGATACGCAGTATTTT.

As concerns this clonotype: This may be a read error: a much more frequent sequence differs by one nucleotide. The gene calls are TRBV2 and TRBJ2-1, with 9 positions matching TRBD2. The CDR3 extends over 12 amino acids. Germline CDR1 is SNHLY and CDR2 is FYNNEI. The CDR3 coding sequence is TGTGCCAGCATTGAAGCGCGGGGGGGCGAAATCTTC. Residues: CASIEARGGEIF.

The chain has TRBV7-9 and TRBJ1-3, with unresolved D. CDR1 and CDR2 (germline): SEHNR, FQNEAQ (reference sequence). The CDR3 spans 17 residues. Trimming removed 3 bases at V and 0 bases at J, with 15 bases between. CDR3 nucleotides: TGTGCCAGCAGCTTCCATATAACCATCACCTCTGGAAACACCATATATTTT. Protein sequence: CASSFHITITSGNTIYF. The variable domain in full, completed from reference TRBV7-9 and TRBJ1-3, reads DTGVSQNPRHKITKRGQNVTFRCDPISEHNRLYWYRQTLGQGPEFLTYFQNEAQLEKSRLLSDRFSAERPKGSFSTLEIQRTEQGDSAMYLCASSFHITITSGNTIYFGEGSWLTVV.

This clonotype was counted ten times or more. The V and J genes are TRBV12-3 or TRBV12-4 and TRBJ1-3; 11 nucleotides line up with TRBD1. This CDR3 has 15 residues. The trim removed 4 bases at V and 10 bases at J, leaving 9 bases unmatched. CDR3 nucleotides: TGTGCCAGCAGTTCTTATGGAGGACAGGGGGCTACCATATATTTT. It codes for CASSSYGGQGATIYF.

This clonotype was seen a single time. This rearrangement joins TRBV6-1 to TRBJ1-3; tentatively, D is TRBD1 (5 bases). The CDR3 totals 15 residues. Germline V gene sequence: CDR1 MNHNS, CDR2 SASEGT. CDR3 DNA: TGTCCTCATCCCGGGGGGGGAATTAACGGAAACACCATATATTTT. It is translated as CPHPGGGINGNTIYF.

This clonotype showed up just a few times. The rearrangement joins TRBV6-1 to TRBJ1-1; no clear D. V was trimmed by 5 bases and J by 1 base, leaving 11 bases between them. The CDR3 is made up of 14 amino acids. Germline assignment: CDR1 MNHNS and CDR2 SASEGT. CDR3 nucleotide sequence: TGTGCCAGCAGTTCGCCCAGGCAGAACACTGAAGCTTTCTTT. Translation: CASSSPRQNTEAFF.

This clonotype was picked up many times. The junction departs from germline at one end; a sequencing error may be responsible. The J gene is TRBJ2-5, the V gene TRBV5-1, with 11 bases identical to TRBD2. CDR1 is SGHRS and CDR2 is YFSETQ in the germline V gene. The CDR3 loop spans 15 amino acids. The CDR3 nucleotides are TGTGCCAGCAGCCCCGGGACTAGCGGCCAAGAGACCCAGTACTTC. It is translated as CASSPGTSGQETQYF.

This clonotype was detected many times. CDR3 nucleotides: TGTGCCAGCAGCGGGGGAGGGGGCGAGCAGTACTTC. Protein sequence: CASSGGGGEQYF. The chain is built from TRBV3-1 and TRBJ2-7; the D gene is possibly TRBD2 (7 bases). Trimming cost V 5 bases and J 6 bases, with 11 bases left between them. Germline lookup yields CDR1 LGHDT and CDR2 YNNKEL (reference sequence). This CDR3 comprises 12 residues.